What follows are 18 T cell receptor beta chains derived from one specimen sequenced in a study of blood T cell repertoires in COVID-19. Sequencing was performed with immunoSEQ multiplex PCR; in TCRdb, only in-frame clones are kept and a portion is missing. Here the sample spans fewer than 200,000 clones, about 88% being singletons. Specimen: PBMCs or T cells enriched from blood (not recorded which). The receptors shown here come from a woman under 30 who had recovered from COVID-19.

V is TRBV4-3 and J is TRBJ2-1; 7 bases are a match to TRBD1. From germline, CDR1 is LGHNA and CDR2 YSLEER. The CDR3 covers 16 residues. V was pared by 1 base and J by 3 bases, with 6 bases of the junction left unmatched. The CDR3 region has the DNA TGCGCCAGCAGCCAAGTATTCGGGACAGTCTACAATGAGCAGTTCTTC. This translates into CASSQVFGTVYNEQFF.

DNA of the CDR3: TGTGCCAGCAGCTTAGGGCCTAGCTCCTACAATGAGCAGTTCTTC. Protein: CASSLGPSSYNEQFF. This chain links TRBV7-2 with TRBJ2-1, with D unclear. CDR1 is SGHTA, CDR2 FQGNSA, per germline. This CDR3 is built from 15 residues. The ends were cut back, 1 base at V and 0 bases at J, with 7 bases in the middle.

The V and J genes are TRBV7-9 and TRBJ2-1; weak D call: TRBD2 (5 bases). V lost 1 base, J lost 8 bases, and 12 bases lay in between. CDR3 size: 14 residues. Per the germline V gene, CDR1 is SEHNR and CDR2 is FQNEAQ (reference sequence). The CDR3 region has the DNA TGTGCCAGCAGCTTAGTTACGGGAAAAGATGAGCAGTTCTTC. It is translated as CASSLVTGKDEQFF.

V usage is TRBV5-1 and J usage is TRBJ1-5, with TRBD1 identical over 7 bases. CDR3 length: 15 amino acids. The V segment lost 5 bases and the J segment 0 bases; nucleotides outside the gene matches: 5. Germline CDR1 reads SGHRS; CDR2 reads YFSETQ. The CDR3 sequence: CASRVGQNSNQPQHF. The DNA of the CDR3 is TGCGCCAGCAGGGTGGGACAGAATAGCAATCAGCCCCAGCATTTT.

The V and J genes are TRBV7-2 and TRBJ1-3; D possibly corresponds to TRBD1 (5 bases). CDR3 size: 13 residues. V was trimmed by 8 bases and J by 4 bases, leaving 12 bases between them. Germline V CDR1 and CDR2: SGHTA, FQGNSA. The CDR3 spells CASRGAPGNTIYF. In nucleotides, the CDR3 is TGTGCCAGCCGCGGGGCCCCAGGAAACACCATATATTTT.

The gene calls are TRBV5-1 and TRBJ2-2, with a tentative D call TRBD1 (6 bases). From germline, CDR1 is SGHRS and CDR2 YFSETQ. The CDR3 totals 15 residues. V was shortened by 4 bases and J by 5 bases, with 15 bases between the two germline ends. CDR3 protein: CASSPQDRLTGELFF. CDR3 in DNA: TGCGCCAGCAGCCCCCAGGACAGACTGACCGGGGAGCTGTTTTTT.

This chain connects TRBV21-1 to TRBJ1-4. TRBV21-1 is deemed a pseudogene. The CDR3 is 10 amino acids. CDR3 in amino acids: CARGGEKLFF. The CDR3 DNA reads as TGTGCCAGGGGAGGTGAAAAACTGTTTTTT.

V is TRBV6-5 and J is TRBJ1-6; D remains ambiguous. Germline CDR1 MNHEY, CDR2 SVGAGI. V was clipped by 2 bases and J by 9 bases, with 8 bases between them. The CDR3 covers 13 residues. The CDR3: CASSYEAISPLHF. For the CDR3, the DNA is TGTGCCAGCAGTTACGAGGCGATTTCACCCCTCCACTTT.

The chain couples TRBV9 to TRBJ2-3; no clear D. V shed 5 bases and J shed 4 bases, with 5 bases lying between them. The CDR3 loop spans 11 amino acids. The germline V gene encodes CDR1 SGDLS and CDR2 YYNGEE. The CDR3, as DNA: TGTGCCAGCAGGGGCGCAGATACGCAGTATTTT. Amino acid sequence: CASRGADTQYF.

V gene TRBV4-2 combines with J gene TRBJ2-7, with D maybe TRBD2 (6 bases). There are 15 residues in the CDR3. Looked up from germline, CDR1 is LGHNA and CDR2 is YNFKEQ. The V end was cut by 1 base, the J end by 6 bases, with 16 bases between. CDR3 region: CASSQAAGLPGEQYF. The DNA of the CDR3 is TGTGCCAGCAGCCAAGCGGCGGGGCTGCCCGGCGAGCAGTACTTC.

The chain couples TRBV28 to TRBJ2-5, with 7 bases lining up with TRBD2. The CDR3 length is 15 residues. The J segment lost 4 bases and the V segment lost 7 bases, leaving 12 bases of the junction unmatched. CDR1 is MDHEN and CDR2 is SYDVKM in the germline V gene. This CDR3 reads CASTLGAGEGETQYF. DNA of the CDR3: TGTGCCAGCACTCTCGGGGCGGGAGAAGGAGAGACCCAGTACTTC.

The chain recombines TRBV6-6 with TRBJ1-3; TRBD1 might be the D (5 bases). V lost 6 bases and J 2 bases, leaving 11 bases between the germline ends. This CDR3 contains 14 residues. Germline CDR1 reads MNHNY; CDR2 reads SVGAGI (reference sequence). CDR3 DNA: TGTGCCAGCAGCAAACCAGGGCCTGGAAACACCATATATTTT. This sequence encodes CASSKPGPGNTIYF.

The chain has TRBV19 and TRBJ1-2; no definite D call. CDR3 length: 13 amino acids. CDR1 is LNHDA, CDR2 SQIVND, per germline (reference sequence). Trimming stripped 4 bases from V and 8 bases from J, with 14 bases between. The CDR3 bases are TGTGCCAGTAGTACAAGAGGGTATGACGGCTACACCTTC. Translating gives CASSTRGYDGYTF. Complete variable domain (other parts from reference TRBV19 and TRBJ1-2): DGGITQSPKYLFRKEGQNVTLSCEQNLNHDAMYWYRQDPGQGLRLIYYSQIVNDFQKGDIAEGYSVSREKKESFPLTVTSAQKNPTAFYLCASSTRGYDGYTFGSGTRLTVV.

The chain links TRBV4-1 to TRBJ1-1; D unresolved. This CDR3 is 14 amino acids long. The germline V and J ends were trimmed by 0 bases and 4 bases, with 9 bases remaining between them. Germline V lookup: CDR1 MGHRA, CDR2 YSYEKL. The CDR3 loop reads CASSQDAGPTEAFF. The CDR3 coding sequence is TGCGCCAGCAGCCAAGATGCGGGCCCCACTGAAGCTTTCTTT.

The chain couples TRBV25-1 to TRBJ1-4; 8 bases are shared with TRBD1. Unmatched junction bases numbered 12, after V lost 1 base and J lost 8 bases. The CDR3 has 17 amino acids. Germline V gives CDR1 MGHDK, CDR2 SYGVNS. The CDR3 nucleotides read TGTGCCAGCAGTGAATTCGGCAGGGGGCGACATGACGAAAAACTGTTTTTT. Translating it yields CASSEFGRGRHDEKLFF.

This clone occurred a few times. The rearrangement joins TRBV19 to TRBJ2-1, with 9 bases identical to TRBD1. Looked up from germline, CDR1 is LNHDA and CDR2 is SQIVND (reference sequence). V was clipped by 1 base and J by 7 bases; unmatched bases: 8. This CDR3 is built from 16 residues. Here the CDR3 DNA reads TGTGCCAGTAGTATAGGCGGGGACAGGGCTGGGAATGAGCAGTTCTTC. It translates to CASSIGGDRAGNEQFF.

The CDR3 DNA is TGTGCCAGCAGCCCCCTGGACAGTCATAATGAAAAACTGTTTTTT. Residues: CASSPLDSHNEKLFF. The V call is TRBV11-2, the J call TRBJ1-4; a weak D match, TRBD1 (6 bases). CDR3 size: 15 residues. V shed 5 bases and J shed 4 bases, with 14 bases lying between them. Germline CDR1 SGHAT, CDR2 FQNNGV. The variable domain in full, completed from reference TRBV11-2 and TRBJ1-4, reads EAGVAQSPRYKIIEKRQSVAFWCNPISGHATLYWYQQILGQGPKLLIQFQNNGVVDDSQLPKDRFSAERLKGVDSTLKIQPAKLEDSAVYLCASSPLDSHNEKLFFGSGTQLSVL.

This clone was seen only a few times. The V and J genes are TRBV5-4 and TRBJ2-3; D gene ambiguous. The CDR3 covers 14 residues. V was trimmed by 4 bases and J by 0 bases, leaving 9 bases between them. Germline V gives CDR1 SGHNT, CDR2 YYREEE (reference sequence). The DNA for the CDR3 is TGTGCCAGCAGCGTCGGTATCAGCACAGATACGCAGTATTTT. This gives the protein CASSVGISTDTQYF.